This T cell receptor beta chain was documented in a study of control samples from healthy donors and cancer patients. Trimming removed 0 bases from V and 4 bases from J; junction bases left unmatched: 16. Germline V gene sequence: CDR1 SGDLS, CDR2 YYNGEE. CDR3 length: 19 residues. The method was immunoSEQ multiplex PCR; TCRdb's version includes in-frame clones alone and lacks a portion of them. The data contain tens of thousands of clones, approximately 87% of them singletons. The receptor comes from a woman aged 40 to 49 with lung cancer. The sequencing input was PBMCs. The V and J genes are TRBV9 and TRBJ1-3; 7 nucleotides line up with TRBD1. The CDR3 DNA is TGTGCCAGCAGCGTAGGTCTCCTGGAGGCGGGGACAGCCGGAAACACCATATATTTT. Residues: CASSVGLLEAGTAGNTIYF.